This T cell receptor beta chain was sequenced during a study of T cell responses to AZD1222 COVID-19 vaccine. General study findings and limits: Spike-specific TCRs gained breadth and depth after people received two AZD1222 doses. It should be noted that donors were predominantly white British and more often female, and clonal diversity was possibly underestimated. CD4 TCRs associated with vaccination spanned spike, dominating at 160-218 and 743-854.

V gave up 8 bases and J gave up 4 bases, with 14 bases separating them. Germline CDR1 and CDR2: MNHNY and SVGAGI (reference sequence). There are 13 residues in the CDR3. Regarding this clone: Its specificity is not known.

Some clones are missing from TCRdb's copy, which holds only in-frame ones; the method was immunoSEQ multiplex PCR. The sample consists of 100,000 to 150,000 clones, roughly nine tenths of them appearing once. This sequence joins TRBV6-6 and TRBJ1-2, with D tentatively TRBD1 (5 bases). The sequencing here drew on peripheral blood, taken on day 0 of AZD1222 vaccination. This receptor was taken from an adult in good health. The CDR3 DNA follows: TGTGCCAGCTGGAAGATCGGGGGCTATGGCTACACCTTC. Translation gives CASWKIGGYGYTF.